This T cell receptor (beta chain) derives from a study of blood T cell repertoires in COVID-19 (TCRdb year 2020). Some background on the complete study: Collaborator samples came from the United States, Italy and Spain and covered acute and convalescent phases of COVID-19. Where HLA class I and class II types were available, the types were taken from metadata supplied by the sample provider, not from assay-based typing. Nearly every sample came with metadata listing a de-identified subject ID, COVID-19 status, age in years and sex. The samples were drawn from two sources: the first 160 participants of the ongoing ImmuneRACE study, and approximately 1,300 subjects contributed by 6 global collaborators. The repertoires were released in a freely available public database intended as a resource for research on the immune response to SARS-CoV-2. The prospective study material was composed of cDNA or gDNA derived from T cells, B-cell-depleted T cells, or PBMCs. The dataset comprised deeply sampled blood TCRbeta repertoires from subjects exposed to, actively infected with, or recovered from COVID-19. Findings and caveats that apply to the study as a whole: The quantity of clinical and demographic metadata differed by source and by participant and was supplied without curation.

Reading from cysteine to phenylalanine, the CDR3 counts 11 amino acids. CDR3 DNA is the only sequence kept; it has 33 bases, read in frame from the first base. The germline V gene (reference sequence) specifies GTSNPN as CDR1 and SVGIG as CDR2. V and J lose 3 bases and 9 bases, and a span of 12 bases separates them. The immunoSEQ Assay, a bias-controlled multiplex PCR, was used to amplify TCRbeta CDR3 regions from genomic DNA. In the authors' own workflow: Nucleated cell counts per sample were estimated from amplification of reference gene primers within the assay. To quantify the absolute abundance of each unique TCRbeta CDR3 rearrangement, sequence reads were collapsed and filtered. For each sample, productive Simpson clonality was calculated by taking the square root of Simpson's diversity index across productive rearrangements. TCRdb carries this immuneACCESS record with in-frame sequences only. Its versions omit some clonotypes, under half of them owing to an unresolved V gene in the studies checked, with the rest unexplained. That table is the source of V, J and clone size, and D and trimming were worked out from the DNA. Counted in this sample were 200,000 to 300,000 clones; 80% to 90% of them appeared once. The ten largest make up around 4% of the sample.

This clone was seen a single time. Its cognate antigen has yet to be identified. No base quality information exists; no much larger clone differs at one position. Each collaborating institution followed its own protocols to collect whole blood in K2EDTA tubes. For TCRbeta analysis, collaborator samples were shipped as frozen whole blood, as isolated PBMCs, or as DNA extracted from either sample type. What was sequenced was peripheral blood. This clonotype was obtained from a man between 60 and 70 years old with acute or convalescent COVID-19. This chain joins TRBV30 to TRBJ2-7, and TRBD1 may be the D gene, going by 5 matching bases. CDR3 sequence: CAWSPGMGQYF. At the DNA level, the sequence is TGTGCCTGGAGCCCAGGGATGGGGCAGTACTTC.